Below are 27 T cell receptor beta chains sequenced from a single sample in a study of tumor and adjacent non-tumor tissue in lung cancer (dated by TCRdb to about 2018). RNA was isolated from bulk, unsorted tissue, and RNA quality was assessed with a NanoDrop ND-1000 and an Agilent 2100. For the normal lung samples, distant non-tumor tissue was collected more than 3 cm away from the tumor edge. Libraries were constructed by multiplex PCR. The data were produced on an Illumina HiSeq 2500. TCRbeta libraries were constructed through three rounds of nested PCR with primers (Table S4) according to protocols modified from ARM-PCR. The raw public reads went through TCRdb reprocessing: fastp at Q25, MiXCR clone calling, in-frame beta chains kept. Rows are unified per CDR3 protein, each entry keeping the most common DNA and genes. Within this sample are 40,000 to 45,000 distinct CDR3 sequences, with approximately 61% of them counted one time only. The top ten constitute over 40% of the sample.

Sequencing was carried out using distant non-tumor lung tissue. The receptors originated from a man aged 50 to 60 with non-small cell lung cancer.

This clonotype was detected ten times or more. J is TRBJ2-2 and V is TRBV6-5; 9 bases line up with TRBD1. The CDR3 sequence is 15 residues long. The germline V gene has CDR1 MNHEY and CDR2 SVGAGI. J lost 5 bases, V lost 3 bases, and 4 bases had no gene match. The chain's CDR3 is CASSYDRGETGELFF. CDR3 nucleotide sequence: TGTGCCAGCAGTTATGACAGGGGGGAAACCGGGGAGCTGTTTTTT.

This clonotype occurred once. Possible read error: a much larger clone is one base away. The rearrangement joins TRBV29-1 to TRBJ2-1, with 8 nucleotides matching TRBD2. Germline loops: CDR1 SQVTM, CDR2 ANQGSEA. V shed 4 bases and J 4 bases; nucleotides not matched to a gene: 3. This CDR3 spans 13 amino acids. CDR3: CSVVASGYNEQFF. The CDR3 DNA reads TGCAGCGTTGTTGCTAGCGGGTACAATGAGCAGTTCTTC.

Notes on this clonotype: At one of its ends the junction is not consistent with the germline gene, which may arise from a read error. The CDR3 coding sequence is TGTGCCAGCAGCTTAGCGGGGGCTTACAATGGGCAGTTCTTC. Its translation: CASSLAGAYNGQFF. The chain joins TRBV7-9 to TRBJ2-1, with TRBD1 as a possible D gene (6 bases). CDR3 length equals 14 residues. CDR1 is SEHNR, CDR2 FQNEAQ, per germline (reference sequence).

V and J are TRBV11-2 and TRBJ1-1; D is ambiguous. Trimming stripped 9 bases from V and 10 bases from J, with 18 bases between. The CDR3 has 12 amino acids. Germline V gene lookup returns CDR1 SGHAT and CDR2 FQNNGV. The CDR3 reads CASSPVKGSAFF. Written as DNA, the CDR3 is TGTGCCAGTAGCCCCGTGAAGGGCTCAGCTTTCTTT.

By proportion, this clonotype is medium-sized. The chain carries TRBV4-1 and TRBJ1-2; no clear D. This CDR3 comprises 12 residues. Germline CDR1 is MGHRA and CDR2 is YSYEKL. V was trimmed by 6 bases and J by 3 bases, leaving 8 bases between them. This CDR3 reads CASSFQDYGYTF. The CDR3 DNA reads TGCGCCAGCAGTTTCCAGGACTATGGCTACACCTTC.

Comment on this clonotype: The CDR3 carries no conserved terminal phenylalanine or tryptophan, so it likely arises from a read error. This chain uses TRBV6-6 with TRBJ1-1, with D perhaps matching TRBD1 (5 bases). The CDR3 runs 13 residues. Deletions cut 7 bases from V and 5 bases from J, with 14 bases between. Per the germline V gene, CDR1 is MNHNY and CDR2 is SVGAGI (reference sequence). The CDR3 loop is CASIDQKGTEAFL. The CDR3 coding sequence is TGTGCCAGCATTGACCAAAAGGGGACTGAAGCTTTCCTT.

Details on this clonotype: This sequence may be a read error, since a much larger clone differs from it by one base. The chain joins TRBV7-9 to TRBJ1-2; no reliable D call. The CDR3 length is 14 residues. Per germline, CDR1 SEHNR and CDR2 FQNEAQ (reference sequence). CDR3 residues: CVSSAHQVNYGYTF. CDR3 nucleotides: TGTGTCAGCAGCGCTCATCAGGTTAACTATGGCTACACCTTC.

The count of this clonotype is one. The junction and the germline gene differ at one end; a read error may be behind it. J is TRBJ1-2 and V is TRBV29-1, with TRBD1 identical over 8 bases. The germline V gene has CDR1 SQVTM and CDR2 ANQGSEA. The CDR3 contains 15 residues. CDR3 amino acids: CSIEEFGTGGYGYTF. The CDR3 nucleotides are TGCAGCATTGAAGAATTTGGGACAGGAGGCTATGGCTACACCTTC. Full variable domain (outside the CDR3, taken from reference TRBV29-1 and TRBJ1-2): SAVISQKPSRDICQRGTSLTIQCQVDSQVTMMFWYRQQPGQSLTLIATANQGSEATYESGFVIDKFPISRPNLTFSTLTVSNMSPEDSSIYLCSIEEFGTGGYGYTFGSGTRLTVV.

This clonotype occurred once. This may stem from a read error, because a much larger clone lies one nucleotide away. This chain connects TRBV5-6 to TRBJ2-1; 7 nucleotides align to TRBD2. In germline, CDR1 is SGHDT, CDR2 YYEEEE. V shed 0 bases, J shed 3 bases, and the junction held 6 bases outside the gene matches. This CDR3 contains 16 residues. The CDR3 protein is CASSLDSSGVYNEQFF. Here the CDR3 DNA reads TGTGCCAGCAGCTTGGATTCCAGCGGGGTCTACAATGAGCAGTTCTTC.

There are a few counts of this clonotype. The CDR3 DNA sequence: TGTGCCAGCAGTTACAAGGCCGGAGACACCATATATTTT. Translating gives CASSYKAGDTIYF. V gene TRBV6-5 combines with J gene TRBJ1-3; D unresolved. Trimming cost V 2 bases and J 8 bases, with 10 bases left between them. CDR3 length: 13 amino acids. Germline loops: CDR1 MNHEY, CDR2 SVGAGI.

The J gene is TRBJ2-1, the V gene TRBV29-1; 10 positions match TRBD2. Germline V gene lookup returns CDR1 SQVTM and CDR2 ANQGSEA. Germline trimming cut 6 bases from V and 16 bases from J; bases unmatched to any gene: 21. The CDR3 has 15 amino acids. The CDR3 region has the DNA TGCAGCGTCGAACTTCGAGCGGGAGGGCAGAATGTGCATTTCTTC. This sequence encodes CSVELRAGGQNVHFF.

This clonotype was seen only once. The CDR3 does not close with the conserved phenylalanine or tryptophan, likely indicating a read error. The rearrangement links TRBV6-2 or TRBV6-3 to TRBJ2-1, with 8 bases that match TRBD1. From germline, CDR1 is MNHEY and CDR2 SVGEGT. This CDR3 spans 15 amino acids. This chain's CDR3 is CASSTDRGAYNEQFL. The DNA for the CDR3 is TGTGCCAGCAGCACCGACAGGGGCGCCTACAATGAACAGTTCTTA.

On this clonotype itself: Germline is not matched at one junction end, which may reflect a read error. The genes are TRBV24-1 and TRBJ2-5; 8 bases fit TRBD2. The germline V gene has CDR1 KGHDR and CDR2 SFDVKD. The CDR3 loop spans 14 amino acids. DNA of the CDR3: TGTGCCACCAGTGGGGCGGGAGGTGCTGAGACCCAGCACTTC. Amino acids: CATSGAGGAETQHF.

This clonotype was observed a few times. A much larger clone is a single base away; this may be a read error. V gene TRBV28 combines with J gene TRBJ2-3; D remains unclear. This CDR3 contains 12 residues. V shed 6 bases and J shed 8 bases, with 12 bases lying between them. Germline-derived CDR1 and CDR2 are MDHEN and SYDVKM. This chain's CDR3 is CASRTQEGTQYF. For the CDR3, the DNA is TGTGCCAGCAGGACTCAAGAAGGTACGCAGTATTTT. The full variable domain, in which reference TRBV28 and TRBJ2-3 provide the parts outside the CDR3, is DVKVTQSSRYLVKRTGEKVFLECVQDMDHENMFWYRQDPGLGLRLIYFSYDVKMKEKGDIPEGYSVSREKKERFSLILESASTNQTSMYLCASRTQEGTQYFGPGTRLTVL.

This clonotype was recorded many times. Just one base apart from a much larger clone, this may be a read error. V usage is TRBV6-5 and J usage is TRBJ2-7; D unclear. The germline V gene has CDR1 MNHEY and CDR2 SVGAGI. The CDR3 has 14 residues. The CDR3 here is CASRSRPYTYEQCF. The CDR3 nucleotides read TGTGCCAGCAGGAGTAGGCCTTATACCTACGAGCAGTGCTTC.

This chain uses TRBV11-2 with TRBJ2-1, with 8 bases matching TRBD2. Per the germline V gene, CDR1 is SGHAT and CDR2 is FQNNGV. CDR3 length: 15 residues. The V gene end was trimmed by 7 bases and the J gene end by 3 bases; junction bases not matched to a gene: 8. Here the CDR3 reads CASIQGGGIYNEQFF. The CDR3 DNA is TGTGCCAGCATCCAGGGCGGGGGGATCTACAATGAGCAGTTCTTC.

With respect to this clonotype: Mismatch with germline at one junction end may stem from a read error. The chain combines TRBV4-1 with TRBJ1-6; possible D gene TRBD1, 6 bases. There are 15 residues in the CDR3. The germline CDR1 and CDR2 sequences are MGHRA and YSYEKL. The CDR3 sequence is CASSQGATDYSPPHF. Here the CDR3 DNA reads TGCGCCAGCAGCCAGGGGGCCACCGACTATTCACCCCCCCACTTT.

In regard to this clonotype: An end of the junction does not agree with germline; a read error may underlie this. The chain employs TRBV28 and TRBJ2-5; the D is unclear. The CDR3 runs to 13 residues. Per the germline V gene, CDR1 is MDHEN and CDR2 is SYDVKM. CDR3 coding DNA: TGTGCCAGTAGTTTCGTATCTCATCGGACCCATTACTTC. Translated, it gives CASSFVSHRTHYF. The full variable domain, completed using reference TRBV28 and TRBJ2-5, is DVKVTQSSRYLVKRTGEKVFLECVQDMDHENMFWYRQDPGLGLRLIYFSYDVKMKEKGDIPEGYSVSREKKERFSLILESASTNQTSMYLCASSFVSHRTHYFGPGTRLLVL.

Of note for this clonotype: With a much larger clone just one base away, this may be a read error. This chain joins TRBV18 and TRBJ1-3; D might be TRBD1 (5 bases). V was pared by 2 bases and J by 7 bases, with 12 bases between. From germline, CDR1 is KGHSH and CDR2 LQKENI. The CDR3 sequence is 14 residues long. In DNA form, the CDR3 reads TGTGCCAGCTCACCAGGACTGGGGCTGAACACCATATATTTT. Encoded protein: CASSPGLGLNTIYF. Combining the CDR3 with reference TRBV18 and TRBJ1-3 gives the whole variable domain NAGVMQNPRHLVRRRGQEARLRCSPMKGHSHVYWYRQLPEEGLKFMVYLQKENIIDESGMPKERFSAEFPKEGPSILRIQQVVRGDSAAYFCASSPGLGLNTIYFGEGSWLTVV.

A few counts support this clonotype. This chain uses TRBV30 with TRBJ1-1; 10 nucleotides agree with TRBD1. The CDR3 covers 16 residues. In germline, CDR1 is GTSNPN, CDR2 SVGIG (reference sequence). The V gene end was trimmed by 5 bases and the J gene end by 4 bases; junction bases not matched to a gene: 13. CDR3 in DNA: TGTGCCTGGGGAGACAGGGGGCGATCAGTCGCCACTGAAGCTTTCTTT. As protein: CAWGDRGRSVATEAFF.

This clonotype was counted a single time. This clone may be a read error of a much larger clone one base away. The V gene is TRBV30, the J gene TRBJ1-1, with 7 bases that match TRBD1. V shed 4 bases, J shed 4 bases, and the junction held 12 bases outside the gene matches. Germline lookup yields CDR1 GTSNPN and CDR2 SVGIG (reference sequence). This CDR3 region has 15 residues. The CDR3 bases are TGTGCCTGGAAACAGGGGCCGAGGGGGGGCACTGAAGCTTTCTTT. Protein product: CAWKQGPRGGTEAFF.

To note about this clonotype: This CDR3 fails to terminate in the conserved phenylalanine or tryptophan, so it likely reflects a read error. The rearrangement joins TRBV28 to TRBJ2-5; 7 bases are a match to TRBD1. CDR3 length equals 15 residues. Per the germline V gene, CDR1 is MDHEN and CDR2 is SYDVKM. The CDR3 loop reads CVSTLDRVWRETQYL. The CDR3, as DNA: TGTGTCAGCACCCTAGACAGGGTATGGCGAGAGACCCAGTACTTA.

Points on this clonotype: A much bigger clone sits one base away, suggesting this may be a read error. The genes are TRBV10-3 and TRBJ2-7; D is perhaps TRBD1 (6 bases). Germline V gene data show CDR1 as ENHRY and CDR2 as SYGVKD. The germline V and J ends were trimmed by 10 bases and 0 bases, with 10 bases remaining between them. The CDR3 covers 12 residues. CDR3 in DNA: TGTGCCAACAGGGCAGGCTCCTACGAGCAGTACTTC. Its translation is CANRAGSYEQYF.

By its share, this clonotype is medium-sized (0.01 to 0.1%). This sequence joins TRBV5-4 and TRBJ2-7; 9 bases fit TRBD2. The V and J ends lost 4 bases and 4 bases, in that order; junction bases with no gene match: 9. Germline V CDR1 and CDR2: SGHNT, YYREEE (reference sequence). This CDR3 has 15 amino acids. The CDR3 nucleotides read TGTGCCAGCAGCGGCGGGGGGGTCTCTTTTTACGAGCAGTACTTC. It encodes CASSGGGVSFYEQYF. Looking up the rest from reference TRBV5-4 and TRBJ2-7 gives the full variable domain: ETGVTQSPTHLIKTRGQQVTLRCSSQSGHNTVSWYQQALGQGPQFIFQYYREEENGRGNFPPRFSGLQFPNYSSELNVNALELDDSALYLCASSGGGVSFYEQYFGPGTRLTVT.

This clonotype showed up just a few times. The chain recombines TRBV5-4 with TRBJ2-5; 9 bases fit TRBD1. Trimming took 0 bases from V and 3 from J; bases not matched to a gene: 12. The CDR3 extends over 18 amino acids. Germline assignment: CDR1 SGHNT and CDR2 YYREEE (reference sequence). The CDR3 region has the DNA TGTGCCAGCAGCTTGGCTTTTAAGGGGACAGGGCGGGAAGAGACCCAGTACTTC. Protein product: CASSLAFKGTGREETQYF. The variable domain in full, with the rest retrieved from reference TRBV5-4 and TRBJ2-5, is ETGVTQSPTHLIKTRGQQVTLRCSSQSGHNTVSWYQQALGQGPQFIFQYYREEENGRGNFPPRFSGLQFPNYSSELNVNALELDDSALYLCASSLAFKGTGREETQYFGPGTRLLVL.

The chain couples TRBV4-1 to TRBJ2-3; TRBD2 matches at 8 bases. Germline V gives CDR1 MGHRA, CDR2 YSYEKL. The ends lost 1 base at V and 8 bases at J; junction bases unmatched: 8. This CDR3 comprises 15 residues. CDR3 region: CASSQGPGGAVTQYF. The CDR3 nucleotides are TGCGCCAGCAGCCAAGGGCCCGGGGGGGCAGTTACGCAGTATTTT.

The chain uses TRBV29-1 and TRBJ2-7, with 11 bases aligning to TRBD1. V was pared by 4 bases and J by 3 bases, with 8 bases of the junction left unmatched. The CDR3 consists of 15 residues. Germline loops: CDR1 SQVTM, CDR2 ANQGSEA. The CDR3 region is CSVVSGGQGVYEQYF. As DNA, the CDR3 is TGCAGCGTTGTATCTGGGGGACAGGGGGTCTACGAGCAGTACTTC.